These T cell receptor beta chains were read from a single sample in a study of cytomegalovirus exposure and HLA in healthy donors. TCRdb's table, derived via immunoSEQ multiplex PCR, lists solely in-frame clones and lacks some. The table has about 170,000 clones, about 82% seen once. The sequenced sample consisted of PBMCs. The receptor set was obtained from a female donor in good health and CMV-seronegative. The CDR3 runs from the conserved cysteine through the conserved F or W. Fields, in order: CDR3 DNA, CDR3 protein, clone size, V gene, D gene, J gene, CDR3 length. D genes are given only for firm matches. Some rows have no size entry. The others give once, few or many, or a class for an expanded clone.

cdr3_nt: TGTGCCAGCTCACCGGATGACAGTCGGGGCTACACCTTC; cdr3_aa: CASSPDDSRGYTF; clone_size: few; v_call: TRBV18; d_call: -; j_call: TRBJ1-2; cdr3_length: 13
cdr3_nt: TGCGCCAGCAGCCAAGATCTGCTTCTACGGGGAAAACTGTTTTTT; cdr3_aa: CASSQDLLLRGKLFF; clone_size: -; v_call: TRBV4-3; d_call: -; j_call: TRBJ1-4; cdr3_length: 15
cdr3_nt: TGTGCCAGCTCACCCCAAGCCCTGAGCTCCTACGAGCAGTACTTC; cdr3_aa: CASSPQALSSYEQYF; clone_size: -; v_call: TRBV18; d_call: -; j_call: TRBJ2-7; cdr3_length: 15
cdr3_nt: TGTGCCAGCAGCTTAGCAGGGACTAGCGGGGTCACAGATACGCAGTATTTT; cdr3_aa: CASSLAGTSGVTDTQYF; clone_size: -; v_call: TRBV7-9; d_call: TRBD2; j_call: TRBJ2-3; cdr3_length: 17
cdr3_nt: TGCGCCAGCAGCCTCGAACACCAGAATAGCAATCAGCCCCAGCATTTT; cdr3_aa: CASSLEHQNSNQPQHF; clone_size: once; v_call: TRBV4-1; d_call: -; j_call: TRBJ1-5; cdr3_length: 16
cdr3_nt: TGTGCCAGCAGCTTAGCAGGGACAGTAGAGACCCAGTACTTC; cdr3_aa: CASSLAGTVETQYF; clone_size: few; v_call: TRBV11-3; d_call: TRBD1; j_call: TRBJ2-5; cdr3_length: 14
cdr3_nt: TGTGCCAGCAGTTACTCCCGTATTAGCACAGATACGCAGTATTTT; cdr3_aa: CASSYSRISTDTQYF; clone_size: -; v_call: TRBV6-5; d_call: -; j_call: TRBJ2-3; cdr3_length: 15
cdr3_nt: TGTGCCTGGGAATCCGGGACAGGGAGCTACGAGCAGTACTTC; cdr3_aa: CAWESGTGSYEQYF; clone_size: -; v_call: TRBV30; d_call: TRBD1; j_call: TRBJ2-7; cdr3_length: 14
cdr3_nt: TGTGCCAGCAGCCTAGACAGGGTCGGAAACACCATATATTTT; cdr3_aa: CASSLDRVGNTIYF; clone_size: -; v_call: TRBV4-2; d_call: TRBD1; j_call: TRBJ1-3; cdr3_length: 14
cdr3_nt: TGTGCCAGCAGCTTCGGAAGGGGGGGCCAAGAGACCCAGTACTTC; cdr3_aa: CASSFGRGGQETQYF; clone_size: -; v_call: TRBV7-9; d_call: -; j_call: TRBJ2-5; cdr3_length: 15
cdr3_nt: TGTGCCAGCAGGTTTGCGGCGCGTCTGGGCTCCTACGAGCAGTACTTC; cdr3_aa: CASRFAARLGSYEQYF; clone_size: -; v_call: TRBV28; d_call: -; j_call: TRBJ2-7; cdr3_length: 16
cdr3_nt: TGTGCCAGCTCACGGCGGACAGACCGAAATGAGCAGTTCTTC; cdr3_aa: CASSRRTDRNEQFF; clone_size: -; v_call: TRBV18; d_call: -; j_call: TRBJ2-1; cdr3_length: 14
cdr3_nt: TGTGCCCGTCAGGGTCAGAATGAAAAACTGTTTTTT; cdr3_aa: CARQGQNEKLFF; clone_size: -; v_call: TRBV30; d_call: -; j_call: TRBJ1-4; cdr3_length: 12
cdr3_nt: TGTGCCAGCTCCGGGTGGATAAATAAAAAACTGTTTTTT; cdr3_aa: CASSGWINKKLFF; clone_size: -; v_call: TRBV18; d_call: -; j_call: TRBJ1-4; cdr3_length: 13